This T cell receptor beta chain was sequenced for a study of cytomegalovirus exposure and HLA in healthy donors. Study-level results: Cytomegalovirus association was listed for 150 to 200 TCR beta chains. It was confirmed in vitro that a few of the CMV-associated chains were specific for CMV antigens. TCR sequences were mostly rare, though some public TCRs occurred in many donors.

Among the approximately 130 subjects of the validation cohort, separate from the roughly 670-subject first cohort, were the donors. Clones were read by immunoSEQ multiplex PCR, and TCRdb kept only the in-frame ones, dropping some. The sample lists hundreds of thousands of clones, about 90% occurring once. CDR3 size: 13 residues. A note on this clone: The target antigen is unknown.

The sequencing sample was made of PBMCs. The chain carries TRBV12-2 and TRBJ1-2; the table gives TRBD1 as D, unverified against the DNA. TRBV12-2 is a recognized pseudogene. This sequence originates from a man aged 18 to 35 in good health and CMV-seropositive. The CDR3 sequence is CASRLTRQYGYTF. In nucleotides, the CDR3 is TGTGCAAGTCGCCTTACCCGACAGTATGGCTACACCTTC.